Listed here are 15 T cell receptor beta chains from one sample, sequenced in a study of blood T cell repertoires in COVID-19. Using immunoSEQ multiplex PCR, the repertoire was profiled, and TCRdb retains in-frame clones only, with some absent. The sample carries roughly 380,000 clones, about 89% recorded once. Material for sequencing was PBMCs or T cells enriched from blood (not recorded which). The source of these receptors is a man aged 25 to 45 who had recovered from COVID-19.

This sequence joins TRBV7-8 and TRBJ2-2, with a weak D call TRBD1 (5 bases). Germline V lookup: CDR1 SGHVS, CDR2 FQNEAQ. Trimming cost V 5 bases and J 1 base, with 20 bases left between them. The CDR3 sequence is 18 residues long. CDR3 in DNA: TGTGCCAGCAGCCCACCCTCAGACAGTTACATGAACACCGGGGAGCTGTTTTTT. Translation gives CASSPPSDSYMNTGELFF.

The J gene is TRBJ1-5, the V gene TRBV4-1, with a tentative D call TRBD1 (5 bases). This CDR3 comprises 15 residues. V shed 7 bases and J shed 9 bases, with 22 bases lying between them. Germline V gene data show CDR1 as MGHRA and CDR2 as YSYEKL. The CDR3 bases are TGCGCCAGCACATCCTGGGAGGGGAGGAGGGGGCCCCAGCATTTT. Translated: CASTSWEGRRGPQHF.

This chain uses TRBV7-2 with TRBJ2-7; perhaps TRBD1 as D (7 bases). V lost 4 bases to trimming and J lost 6 bases, with 13 bases between them. CDR1 is SGHTA and CDR2 is FQGNSA in the germline V gene. This CDR3 spans 13 amino acids. The CDR3 DNA sequence: TGTGCCAGCAGCTCTCGACAGGGAGGCGAGCAGTACTTC. Encoded protein: CASSSRQGGEQYF.

This chain uses TRBV7-2 with TRBJ1-2, with D possibly TRBD1 on 5 matching bases. This CDR3 has 13 residues. Germline V gives CDR1 SGHTA, CDR2 FQGNSA. V lost 1 base and J lost 5, with 8 bases in between. CDR3 DNA sequence: TGTGCCAGCAGCTTAGTCAGGGTTTATGGCTACACCTTC. Translated: CASSLVRVYGYTF.

This clone was found once. The chain recombines TRBV7-9 with TRBJ1-5, with D unresolved. Germline V gives CDR1 SEHNR, CDR2 FQNEAQ (reference sequence). The CDR3 consists of 16 residues. Trimming took 5 bases from V and 2 from J, leaving 16 bases between them. CDR3 coding DNA: TGTGCCAGCAGCCCCCGTTCCCAATCGGGCAATCAGCCCCAGCATTTT. Translated: CASSPRSQSGNQPQHF. The full variable domain, rest sourced from reference TRBV7-9 and TRBJ1-5, is DTGVSQNPRHKITKRGQNVTFRCDPISEHNRLYWYRQTLGQGPEFLTYFQNEAQLEKSRLLSDRFSAERPKGSFSTLEIQRTEQGDSAMYLCASSPRSQSGNQPQHFGDGTRLSIL.

This clone was seen a few times. The chain employs TRBV2 and TRBJ1-5, with D unresolved. The CDR3 contains 14 residues. In germline, CDR1 is SNHLY, CDR2 FYNNEI. Trimming stripped 11 bases from V and 3 bases from J, with 17 bases between. CDR3 DNA sequence: TGTGCCTGTTCGAGGGAGGGTAACAATCAGCCCCAGCATTTT. This sequence encodes CACSREGNNQPQHF.

The chain is built from TRBV20-1 and TRBJ2-7; maybe TRBD1 (5 bases). This CDR3 spans 11 amino acids. Trimming took 7 bases from V and 8 from J, leaving 15 bases between them. Germline V gene sequence: CDR1 DFQATT, CDR2 SNEGSKA (reference sequence). The CDR3, as DNA: TGCAGTGGTGCCCAGGGATGGCAGCAGTACTTC. Its protein product is CSGAQGWQQYF.

This chain connects TRBV5-1 to TRBJ1-4; 7 nucleotides align to TRBD1. With V trimmed by 2 bases and J by 7 bases, 11 bases remained unmatched. CDR3 size: 16 residues. Germline loops: CDR1 SGHRS, CDR2 YFSETQ. CDR3 in DNA: TGCGCCAGCAGCTTACTCACAGGGGACGTCGGTGAAAAACTGTTTTTT. Amino acid sequence: CASSLLTGDVGEKLFF.

V and J are TRBV14 and TRBJ1-4; D ambiguous. V shed 4 bases and J shed 16 bases, with 16 bases lying between them. Germline V gene data show CDR1 as SGHDN and CDR2 as FVKESK. CDR3 size: 12 residues. The CDR3 here is CASSLLTGRPFF. CDR3 nucleotide sequence: TGTGCCAGCAGCCTTCTCACGGGAAGGCCGTTTTTT.

The CDR3 protein is CASSFSSDSKAFF. CDR3 nucleotide sequence: TGCGCCAGCAGCTTCTCTTCGGACAGCAAAGCTTTCTTT. This chain connects TRBV5-1 to TRBJ1-1; tentative D call: TRBD1 (6 bases). This CDR3 is built from 13 residues. Trimming removed 2 bases at V and 9 bases at J, with 14 bases between. Germline lookup yields CDR1 SGHRS and CDR2 YFSETQ. The whole variable domain, filled in from reference TRBV5-1 and TRBJ1-1, reads KAGVTQTPRYLIKTRGQQVTLSCSPISGHRSVSWYQQTPGQGLQFLFEYFSETQRNKGNFPGRFSGRQFSNSRSEMNVSTLELGDSALYLCASSFSSDSKAFFGQGTRLTVV.

The V gene is TRBV19, the J gene TRBJ2-7; 8 nucleotides match TRBD2. The CDR3 consists of 16 residues. V lost 3 bases, J lost 2 bases, and 9 bases stayed unmatched. The germline CDR1 and CDR2 sequences are LNHDA and SQIVND (reference sequence). The CDR3 DNA sequence: TGTGCCAGTAGTATTGAAATAGCGGGGCCTACCTACGAGCAGTACTTC. Protein product: CASSIEIAGPTYEQYF.

This clone occurred a few times. The rearrangement links TRBV5-1 to TRBJ1-3; 7 bases are a match to TRBD1. The CDR3 sequence is 12 residues long. V lost 4 bases, J lost 14 bases, and 9 bases stayed unmatched. Germline CDR1 is SGHRS and CDR2 is YFSETQ. CDR3 DNA sequence: TGCGCCAGCAGCCCCTCAGGGGGGAATCTATATTTT. The encoded protein is CASSPSGGNLYF.

The rearrangement uses TRBV5-8 and TRBJ1-5; 9 bases agree with TRBD1. The CDR3 sequence is 15 residues long. Germline CDR1 and CDR2: SGHTS and YDEGEE. After removal of 4 bases from V and 6 bases from J, the junction contained 8 bases not matched to a gene. In nucleotides, the CDR3 is TGTGCCAGCAGCCTCGGACAGGGGATGGGTCAGCCCCAGCATTTT. This encodes CASSLGQGMGQPQHF.

This chain links TRBV7-9 with TRBJ1-1; TRBD1 aligns across 9 bases. This CDR3 contains 15 residues. Germline V lookup: CDR1 SEHNR, CDR2 FQNEAQ (reference sequence). V was pared by 0 bases and J by 3 bases, with 2 bases of the junction left unmatched. The CDR3 DNA reads as TGTGCCAGCAGCTTAGCGGGACAGGGAGACACTGAAGCTTTCTTT. As protein: CASSLAGQGDTEAFF.

This chain connects TRBV13 to TRBJ2-4; TRBD1 matches 7 bases. There are 17 residues in the CDR3. Looked up from germline, CDR1 is PRHDT and CDR2 is FYEKMQ (reference sequence). Trimming removed 5 bases from V and 10 bases from J; junction bases left unmatched: 20. CDR3 in amino acids: CASSELRGRATPSIQYF. The CDR3 bases are TGTGCCAGCAGCGAACTCAGGGGGAGAGCCACCCCTAGTATTCAGTACTTC.